This T cell receptor (beta chain) is from a study of OX40 agonist ivuxolimab in advanced cancers. Sequenced by immunoSEQ multiplex PCR; TCRdb stores in-frame clones only, minus some. The table has about 64,000 clones, about 85% seen once; the top ten hold 0.67%. Trimming stripped 5 bases from V and 8 bases from J, with 16 bases between. Germline V CDR1 and CDR2: SNHLY, FYNNEI. The CDR3 covers 14 residues. The V and J genes are TRBV2 and TRBJ2-4, with TRBD2 as a possible D gene (6 bases). The receptor was isolated from an adult with an advanced solid tumor such as melanoma, head and neck, liver or kidney cancer. The source material was CD4+ or CD8+ T cells sorted from blood, sampled in a trial of the OX40 agonist ivuxolimab. The CDR3 is CASSSSLPGDIQYF. The CDR3 coding sequence is TGTGCCAGCAGTTCTAGCCTGCCGGGGGACATTCAGTACTTC. Complete variable domain (other parts from reference TRBV2 and TRBJ2-4): EPEVTQTPSHQVTQMGQEVILRCVPISNHLYFYWYRQILGQKVEFLVSFYNNEISEKSEIFDDQFSVERPDGSNFTLKIRSTKLEDSAMYFCASSSSLPGDIQYFGAGTRLSVL.